The present entry profiles one T cell receptor beta chain with its context. J lost 4 bases, V lost 0 bases, and 5 bases had no gene match. Germline lookup yields CDR1 MGHRA and CDR2 YSYEKL. The CDR3 has 16 residues. This entry belongs to a study of blood T cell repertoires in COVID-19. Study background: Acute-phase and convalescent COVID-19 samples originated in the United States, Italy and Spain. PBMCs, B-cell-depleted T cells, or T cells provided the cDNA or gDNA that made up the material.

Per the authors' pipeline: For nucleated cells, counts were estimated from reference gene primer amplification. Some clones are missing from TCRdb's copy, which holds only in-frame ones; the method was immunoSEQ multiplex PCR. D and trimming come from the DNA, and the V and J calls and clone size come from that table. The profile covers more than 60,000 clones, with roughly 89% appearing a single time and 4.5% to 5% taken by the ten largest. This clonotype was sampled from a woman between 50 and 59 years old with active COVID-19. The chain couples TRBV4-1 to TRBJ2-3; 9 bases line up with TRBD2. Material for sequencing was peripheral blood. The CDR3, as DNA: TGCGCCAGCAGCCAAGAGCCTAGCGGGAAAGCAGATACGCAGTATTTT. Protein product: CASSQEPSGKADTQYF.